This entry lists 28 T cell receptor beta chains sequenced from one sample in a study of T-cell memory formation after mild COVID-19. MiXCR, run by TCRdb on the 5' RACE reads, gives a single entry per CDR3 protein. The data hold roughly 400,000 distinct CDR3 sequences, with less than 25% observed a single time. The sample comprised PBMCs or a T cell subset sorted from them (not recorded which). The receptor set was obtained from an adult woman who had mild COVID-19 (a few samples of this study predate the infection). Cell type and time point are not known.

Only a few counts were recorded for this clonotype. The chain employs TRBV5-1 and TRBJ1-1; 12 bases map to TRBD1. CDR1 and CDR2 from the germline V gene are SGHRS and YFSETQ. V lost 4 bases and J lost 7; bases outside the gene matches: 11. CDR3 length: 16 amino acids. The DNA for the CDR3 is TGCGCCAGCAGCCCGACCGCCGGGACAGGGGGCAGTGAAGCTTTCTTT. Its protein is CASSPTAGTGGSEAFF.

This CDR3 reads CASSHSDRGLLQETQYF. CDR3 DNA: TGCGCCAGCAGCCATTCGGACAGGGGGCTCCTCCAAGAGACCCAGTACTTC. The rearrangement links TRBV4-1 to TRBJ2-5, with 11 bases that match TRBD1. Trimming cost V 3 bases and J 1 base; bases outside gene matches: 7. The germline CDR1 and CDR2 sequences are MGHRA and YSYEKL. CDR3 size: 17 residues.

Points on this clonotype: The junction departs from germline at one end; a sequencing error may be responsible. The rearrangement joins TRBV20-1 to TRBJ2-7, with D perhaps matching TRBD1 (5 bases). Germline CDR1 reads DFQATT; CDR2 reads SNEGSKA (reference sequence). The CDR3 covers 14 residues. CDR3 nucleotides: TGCAGTGCTGGAGACAGCTTCCCCTCCTACGAGCAGTACTTC. This gives the protein CSAGDSFPSYEQYF.

The J gene is TRBJ1-1, the V gene TRBV21-1. TRBV21-1 is tagged as a pseudogene. The CDR3 covers 14 residues. The CDR3 loop is CATHTRRLLFEAFF. As DNA, the CDR3 is TGTGCCACCCACACTCGCCGCTTGCTTTTTGAAGCTTTCTTT.

This clonotype has just a few counts. CDR3: CASSVARQETQYF. The CDR3, as DNA: TGTGCCAGCAGCGTAGCCAGACAAGAGACCCAGTACTTC. The rearrangement uses TRBV9 and TRBJ2-5; D not certain. The CDR3 runs 13 residues. The germline V gene encodes CDR1 SGDLS and CDR2 YYNGEE. V shed 0 bases and J shed 2 bases, with 5 bases lying between them. The variable domain in full, with the rest retrieved from reference TRBV9 and TRBJ2-5, is DSGVTQTPKHLITATGQRVTLRCSPRSGDLSVYWYQQSLDQGLQFLIQYYNGEERAKGNILERFSAQQFPDLHSELNLSSLELGDSALYFCASSVARQETQYFGPGTRLLVL.

The rearrangement links TRBV12-3 or TRBV12-4 to TRBJ1-3; 7 positions match TRBD1. The CDR3 is 16 amino acids. J lost 4 bases, V lost 6 bases, and 12 bases had no gene match. The DNA of the CDR3 is TGTGCCAGCAGCTCCCGTCGACAGGGAGGGGGAAACACCATATATTTT. This gives the protein CASSSRRQGGGNTIYF.

This chain uses TRBV12-3 or TRBV12-4 with TRBJ2-3, with 13 bases identical to TRBD2. The junction had 7 bases not matched to a gene; V was cut back by 7 bases and J by 0 bases. The CDR3 contains 17 residues. The CDR3 DNA reads TGTGCCAGCACCGGACTAGCGGGAGTTTCTAGCACAGATACGCAGTATTTT. Its protein product is CASTGLAGVSSTDTQYF.

The CDR3 here is CATSRGTGNYGYTF. CDR3 in DNA: TGTGCCACCAGCAGAGGTACAGGGAACTATGGCTACACCTTC. The V gene is TRBV15, the J gene TRBJ1-2, with a weak D call TRBD1 (6 bases). Germline assignment: CDR1 LNHNV and CDR2 YYDKDF (reference sequence). The V end was cut by 1 base, the J end by 2 bases, with 8 bases between. The CDR3 length is 14 residues.

This clonotype was counted a few times. V gene TRBV19 combines with J gene TRBJ1-2; D unresolved. This CDR3 region has 12 residues. Per germline, CDR1 LNHDA and CDR2 SQIVND (reference sequence). V lost 8 bases to trimming and J lost 2 bases, with 9 bases between them. The CDR3 here is CASCDWNYGYTF. CDR3 sequence (DNA): TGTGCCAGTTGCGACTGGAACTATGGCTACACCTTC.

This clonotype was found a few times. This chain uses TRBV4-3 with TRBJ2-3, with D tentatively TRBD1 (7 bases). The CDR3 has 15 amino acids. Germline assignment: CDR1 LGHNA and CDR2 YSLEER. V shed 4 bases and J shed 0 bases, with 11 bases lying between them. DNA of the CDR3: TGCGCCAGCAGCCCGCGGGACAGCAGCACAGATACGCAGTATTTT. Protein: CASSPRDSSTDTQYF.

The V gene is TRBV6-2 or TRBV6-3, the J gene TRBJ2-3; possibly TRBD1 or TRBD2 for D (6 bases each). Germline assignment: CDR1 MNHEY and CDR2 SVGEGT. Trimming removed 8 bases at V and 1 base at J, with 19 bases between. This CDR3 spans 16 amino acids. The CDR3 sequence is CASVKGGRGRTDTQYF. The CDR3 nucleotides read TGTGCCAGCGTCAAAGGGGGGCGGGGTCGCACAGATACGCAGTATTTT.

The rearrangement joins TRBV10-3 to TRBJ1-4; no clear D. This CDR3 spans 14 amino acids. Deletions cut 0 bases from V and 7 bases from J, with 9 bases between. Germline assignment: CDR1 ENHRY and CDR2 SYGVKD. CDR3 protein: CAISESIFSEKLFF. Written as DNA, the CDR3 is TGTGCCATCAGTGAGTCGATCTTCAGTGAAAAACTGTTTTTT.

This chain uses TRBV20-1 with TRBJ1-1; D might be TRBD1 (6 bases). Germline loops: CDR1 DFQATT, CDR2 SNEGSKA (reference sequence). Trimming removed 7 bases at V and 11 bases at J, with 14 bases between. CDR3 length: 10 residues. Here the CDR3 DNA reads TGCAGTGTAACACAGGGTCGGGCTTTCTTT. Translation gives CSVTQGRAFF.

This clonotype was counted between two and nine times. This chain uses TRBV24-1 with TRBJ1-1; 10 bases line up with TRBD1. Trimming removed 5 bases from V and 2 bases from J; junction bases left unmatched: 4. This CDR3 comprises 15 residues. Per the germline V gene, CDR1 is KGHDR and CDR2 is SFDVKD. CDR3 residues: CATSAGQGVNTEAFF. The CDR3 DNA is TGTGCCACCAGTGCCGGACAGGGGGTCAACACTGAAGCTTTCTTT.

This chain links TRBV7-9 with TRBJ1-2; D is unclear. This CDR3 contains 14 residues. V shed 4 bases and J shed 3 bases, with 12 bases lying between them. In germline, CDR1 is SEHNR, CDR2 FQNEAQ (reference sequence). DNA for the CDR3: TGTGCCAGCAGCTCAAGGTCGGAATACTATGGCTACACCTTC. The encoded protein is CASSSRSEYYGYTF.

The CDR3 protein is CASSGRWVATYEQYF. CDR3 DNA sequence: TGTGCCAGCAGTGGGAGGTGGGTGGCCACCTACGAGCAGTACTTC. This rearrangement joins TRBV12-3 or TRBV12-4 to TRBJ2-7, with D tentatively TRBD2 (6 bases). Trimming shortened V by 5 bases and J by 2 bases, and 16 bases separated the two germline ends. The CDR3 spans 15 residues.

The chain couples TRBV13 to TRBJ1-2; TRBD1 matches 7 bases. V trimming: 5 bases; J trimming: 5 bases; junction bases outside the gene matches: 8. Germline CDR1 reads PRHDT; CDR2 reads FYEKMQ (reference sequence). CDR3 length: 14 residues. The CDR3 reads CASSVAGTAYGYTF. The DNA for the CDR3 is TGTGCCAGCAGCGTAGCCGGGACAGCGTATGGCTACACCTTC.

This clonotype occurred a few times. The chain has TRBV12-3 or TRBV12-4 and TRBJ1-4; weak D call: TRBD1 (5 bases). The CDR3 runs to 18 residues. Trimming took off 5 bases at V and 1 base at J, with 20 bases between the two ends. In DNA form, the CDR3 reads TGTGCCAGCAGTCCCGCCCGATCCTCCAGGGTAACTAATGAAAAACTGTTTTTT. This sequence encodes CASSPARSSRVTNEKLFF.

This clonotype was detected a few times. In DNA, the CDR3 is TGTGCCAGCAGTTACTCGGAGATTGAGGAGACCCAGTACTTC. The encoded protein is CASSYSEIEETQYF. The chain employs TRBV6-2 or TRBV6-3 and TRBJ2-5; no reliable D call. V lost 0 bases and J lost 5, with 10 bases in between. The CDR3 is 14 residues long. From germline, CDR1 is MNHEY and CDR2 SVGEGT.

This rearrangement joins TRBV7-3 to TRBJ1-1, with TRBD1 identical over 7 bases. CDR1 is SGHTA, CDR2 FQGTGA, per germline. The CDR3 totals 13 residues. The ends lost 4 bases at V and 5 bases at J; junction bases unmatched: 4. CDR3: CASSYGQETEAFF. The CDR3 DNA follows: TGTGCCAGCAGCTACGGACAGGAAACTGAAGCTTTCTTT.

The J gene is TRBJ2-3, the V gene TRBV2; 7 positions match TRBD2. The trim removed 3 bases at V and 4 bases at J, leaving 7 bases unmatched. The CDR3 has 15 amino acids. The germline gives CDR1 SNHLY, CDR2 FYNNEI. The CDR3 reads CASSEAQRGPDTQYF. For the CDR3, the DNA is TGTGCCAGCAGTGAGGCACAGCGGGGCCCAGATACGCAGTATTTT.

The rearrangement uses TRBV7-9 and TRBJ1-2, with 10 positions matching TRBD1. The V gene end was trimmed by 4 bases and the J gene end by 7 bases; junction bases not matched to a gene: 18. Germline CDR1 is SEHNR and CDR2 is FQNEAQ (reference sequence). The CDR3 covers 18 residues. The CDR3 here is CASSSDSHPGQGNRGYTF. The CDR3 DNA follows: TGTGCCAGCAGCTCGGATTCTCATCCGGGACAGGGGAATCGTGGCTACACCTTC. Full variable domain (rest looked up from reference TRBV7-9 and TRBJ1-2): DTGVSQNPRHKITKRGQNVTFRCDPISEHNRLYWYRQTLGQGPEFLTYFQNEAQLEKSRLLSDRFSAERPKGSFSTLEIQRTEQGDSAMYLCASSSDSHPGQGNRGYTFGSGTRLTVV.

J is TRBJ1-1 and V is TRBV7-9, with D perhaps TRBD1 (5 bases). The germline gives CDR1 SEHNR, CDR2 FQNEAQ (reference sequence). The CDR3 runs to 15 residues. Trimming took off 2 bases at V and 2 bases at J, with 12 bases between the two ends. CDR3 sequence: CASSLTHRPNTEAFF. The CDR3 region has the DNA TGTGCCAGCAGCTTAACCCACAGGCCCAACACTGAAGCTTTCTTT.

This clonotype was seen a few times. The CDR3 DNA is TGTGCCAGTAGTTCCCAGACTAGCGGGAGAGGAGATACGCAGTATTTT. Its protein is CASSSQTSGRGDTQYF. The chain recombines TRBV19 with TRBJ2-3, with 12 nucleotides matching TRBD2. The germline gives CDR1 LNHDA, CDR2 SQIVND (reference sequence). The V gene end was trimmed by 5 bases and the J gene end by 5 bases; junction bases not matched to a gene: 8. This CDR3 spans 16 amino acids.

This clonotype occurred a few times. The chain is built from TRBV5-1 and TRBJ1-1, with 7 bases aligning to TRBD1. CDR3 length equals 17 residues. The V gene's germline CDR1 is SGHRS and CDR2 YFSETQ. V lost 3 bases, J lost 0 bases, and 11 bases stayed unmatched. The CDR3 bases are TGCGCCAGCAGCTCTCGACAGGGCGCCTCGATGAACACTGAAGCTTTCTTT. Encoded protein: CASSSRQGASMNTEAFF.

V is TRBV3-1 and J is TRBJ2-7, with D possibly matching TRBD2 (6 bases). CDR3 size: 15 residues. CDR1 and CDR2 from the germline V gene are LGHDT and YNNKEL (reference sequence). The V gene lost 4 bases and the J gene lost 2 bases, with 15 bases spanning the gap. CDR3 in amino acids: CASSLTGTAPYEQYF. CDR3 in DNA: TGTGCCAGCAGCCTAACCGGGACTGCCCCCTACGAGCAGTACTTC.

In its sample, this clonotype was seen a few times. J is TRBJ2-3 and V is TRBV6-2 or TRBV6-3; 7 nucleotides align to TRBD2. Trimming at V came to 5 bases and at J to 0 bases, leaving 5 bases not matched to a gene. The CDR3 loop spans 15 amino acids. The V gene's germline CDR1 is MNHEY and CDR2 SVGEGT. CDR3 region: CASSRTRRSTDTQYF. The CDR3 bases are TGTGCCAGCAGTCGGACTAGGAGGAGCACAGATACGCAGTATTTT.

This clonotype was counted many times. The V gene is TRBV9, the J gene TRBJ2-2; D could derive from TRBD1 or TRBD2 (7 bases each). Trimming took off 6 bases at V and 7 bases at J, with 22 bases between the two ends. This CDR3 is 16 amino acids long. The V gene's germline CDR1 is SGDLS and CDR2 YYNGEE. This CDR3 is CASTPVQGGLVGELFF. DNA of the CDR3: TGTGCCAGCACCCCTGTTCAGGGGGGGCTGGTCGGGGAGCTGTTTTTT.